This TCR beta chain comes out of a study of T cell repertoires in cytomegalovirus infection. About the research overall: Public TCR beta signature analysis indicated the presence of both CMV infection and matching HLA type. Study observations and caveats: In two of eight donors, the top clonotype was HLA-C-restricted CMV-specific.

TCRdb itself ran the reads through MiXCR, one entry per CDR3 protein. The repertoire holds around 900,000 distinct CDR3 sequences, with about a third as singletons. This CDR3 region has 16 residues. From germline, CDR1 is WSHSY and CDR2 SAAADI. The V gene end was trimmed by 5 bases and the J gene end by 1 base; junction bases not matched to a gene: 8. About this clonotype: What it recognizes is unknown.

J is TRBJ2-3 and V is TRBV10-2; 8 bases match TRBD2. The clonotype was recovered from a human donor in good health (CMV status not recorded). Some clones in this sample may be carry-over from other donors' samples. This specimen consisted of cultured CD8+ T cells from PBMCs, obtained from culture after CMV antigen stimulation. The DNA of the CDR3 is TGCGCCAGCAGTTCTAATCCGGGGGGGGGCACAGATACGCAGTATTTT. Translated, it gives CASSSNPGGGTDTQYF.